These 8 T cell receptor beta chains originate from one sample sequenced in a study of blood T cells in healthy people across ages. A second PCR of 7 to 11 cycles used a sample-barcoded 5' primer and a J-beta primer mix. TCRdb independently ran MiXCR on the 5' RACE reads; one entry per CDR3 protein. The sample carries 800,000 or so distinct CDR3 sequences, around 62% recorded once. Sample: blood. The receptors stem from a man between 25 and 39 years old in good health.

This chain links TRBV9 with TRBJ2-5; possible D gene TRBD1, 6 bases. With 0 bases removed from V and 2 bases from J, the gap between germline ends came to 14 bases. In germline, CDR1 is SGDLS, CDR2 YYNGEE. The CDR3 loop spans 16 amino acids. CDR3 amino acids: CASSVDPGTMQETQYF. The CDR3 region has the DNA TGTGCCAGCAGCGTAGATCCCGGGACAATGCAAGAGACCCAGTACTTC.

This clonotype was observed a few times. V is TRBV5-4 and J is TRBJ2-1; D not resolved. The CDR3 runs 14 residues. CDR1 and CDR2 from the germline V gene are SGHNT and YYREEE (reference sequence). V lost 2 bases to trimming and J lost 5 bases, with 11 bases between them. CDR3 amino acids: CASSLPATHNEQFF. CDR3 bases: TGTGCCAGCAGCTTACCGGCCACCCACAATGAGCAGTTCTTC. Full variable domain (missing parts from reference TRBV5-4 and TRBJ2-1): ETGVTQSPTHLIKTRGQQVTLRCSSQSGHNTVSWYQQALGQGPQFIFQYYREEENGRGNFPPRFSGLQFPNYSSELNVNALELDDSALYLCASSLPATHNEQFFGPGTRLTVL.

The V and J genes are TRBV5-6 and TRBJ1-2; D unresolved. Trimming stripped 2 bases from V and 11 bases from J, with 16 bases between. Germline CDR1 reads SGHDT; CDR2 reads YYEEEE. The CDR3 totals 13 residues. This CDR3 is CASSFPGQTRYTF. CDR3 bases: TGTGCCAGCAGCTTCCCGGGTCAGACGCGGTACACCTTC.

In this sample, this clonotype turned up a few times. The chain couples TRBV4-2 to TRBJ1-2, with TRBD1 as a possible D gene (5 bases). The CDR3 is 15 residues long. In germline, CDR1 is LGHNA, CDR2 YNFKEQ. The V end lost 1 base, the J end lost 0 bases, and 9 bases lay between the germline ends. This CDR3 is CASSQVDSSNYGYTF. The CDR3 DNA is TGTGCCAGCAGCCAAGTTGACAGCTCTAACTATGGCTACACCTTC.

The chain employs TRBV7-3 and TRBJ1-1; unclear D gene. This CDR3 region has 14 residues. Trimming pared 3 bases from V and 4 bases from J, leaving 12 bases between. CDR1 and CDR2 (germline): SGHTA, FQGTGA. In nucleotides, the CDR3 is TGTGCCAGCAGCTTGAATGAGGGTAGCACTGAAGCTTTCTTT. The encoded protein is CASSLNEGSTEAFF.

In regard to this clonotype: Germline and junction disagree at one end, which may indicate a read error. This chain connects TRBV15 to TRBJ2-5; TRBD1 is a possible D gene (6 bases). The germline gives CDR1 LNHNV, CDR2 YYDKDF (reference sequence). CDR3 length equals 16 residues. The CDR3 is CTTSRSYTPGEETQYF. CDR3 nucleotides: TGTACCACCAGCAGATCCTATACTCCAGGGGAGGAGACCCAGTACTTC.

Only a few counts were recorded for this clonotype. V gene TRBV4-3 combines with J gene TRBJ2-7; D not resolved. CDR3 length: 16 residues. From germline, CDR1 is LGHNA and CDR2 YSLEER. Between the trimmed V and J ends, which lost 0 bases and 2 bases, there was a span of 14 bases. The CDR3 spells CASSQELFPQTYEQYF. CDR3 DNA sequence: TGCGCCAGCAGCCAAGAATTGTTTCCTCAGACCTACGAGCAGTACTTC.

This chain links TRBV12-3 or TRBV12-4 with TRBJ2-7; TRBD2 aligns across 10 bases. The CDR3 consists of 15 residues. V was clipped by 2 bases and J by 3 bases; unmatched bases: 4. The CDR3 region is CASSLLPSGGYEQYF. CDR3 coding DNA: TGTGCCAGCAGTTTACTTCCTAGCGGGGGCTACGAGCAGTACTTC.